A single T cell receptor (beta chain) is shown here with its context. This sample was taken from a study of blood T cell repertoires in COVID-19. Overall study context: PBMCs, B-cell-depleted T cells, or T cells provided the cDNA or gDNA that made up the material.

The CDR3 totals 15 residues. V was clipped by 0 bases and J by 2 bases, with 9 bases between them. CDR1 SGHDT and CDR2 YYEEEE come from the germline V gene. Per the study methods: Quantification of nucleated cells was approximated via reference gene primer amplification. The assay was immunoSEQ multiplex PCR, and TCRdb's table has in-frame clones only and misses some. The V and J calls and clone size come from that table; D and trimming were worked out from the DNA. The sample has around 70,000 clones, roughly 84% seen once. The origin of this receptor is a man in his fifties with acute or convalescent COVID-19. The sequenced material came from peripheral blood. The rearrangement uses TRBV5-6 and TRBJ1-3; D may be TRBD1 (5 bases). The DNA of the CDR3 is TGTGCCAGCAGCTTGGCGGGGGGACCTGGAAACACCATATATTTT. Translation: CASSLAGGPGNTIYF. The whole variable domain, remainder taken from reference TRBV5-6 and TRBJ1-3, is DAGVTQSPTHLIKTRGQQVTLRCSPKSGHDTVSWYQQALGQGPQFIFQYYEEEERQRGNFPDRFSGHQFPNYSSELNVNALLLGDSALYLCASSLAGGPGNTIYFGEGSWLTVV.